This T cell receptor (beta chain) was captured by sequencing in a study of shared clonotypes between healthy human individuals (dated by TCRdb to 2020 to 2021). A note on the overall study: A couple of women and three men aged 18 to 49 years were included in the cohort. To increase sequencing depth and limit assay-specific biases, TCR repertoire library preparation and sequencing were carried out by different laboratories using diverse techniques. The study deeply sequenced blood TCR repertoires of five healthy adults to estimate repertoire size and the extent of clonotype sharing between individuals. For each donor, CD4 naive and CD4 memory were each given three plates, CD8 naive was given two plates, and CD8 memory was given one plate. Each donor's leukapheresis produced roughly between about 0.9 and 9.5 billion PBMCs. Broader findings and caveats from the paper: Rarefaction of sorted-subset datasets indicated incomplete sequencing despite the large sequencing depth. Pairwise subsampling led to the expectation that sequencing depth would affect the degree of clonotype sharing among donors. Sampling was restricted to blood, and TCR repertoires in tissue are likely to differ from TCR repertoires in blood. The genetic and exposure-history diversity represented was limited by the small number of donors. Approximately 5% of naive CD4, roughly 3.5% of naive CD8, 2.3% of memory CD4, and approximately 0.39% of memory CD8 clonotypes were shared across several donors. Larger estimated clonotype richness was generally found for naive subsets than for memory subsets. Compared with non-shared clonotypes, clonotypes shared by all four sorted-subset donors had higher generation probabilities.

TCR CDR3 regions were amplified from genomic DNA by multiplex PCR using the deep immunoSEQ assay. For each cell subset, the extracted genomic DNA was distributed evenly across all wells of several immunoSEQ 96-well plates, and each plate served as one replicate. Each replicate PCR for sorted subsets received 150 to 250 ng genomic DNA, equal to tens of thousands of T cell genomes. The purified libraries were quantified using a Qubit 3.0 fluorometer, sized with a Bioanalyzer 2100, and then quantified again using the KAPA Library Quantification kit. A separate single-read 150-cycle Illumina NextSeq 550 flow cell was used to sequence each immunoSEQ 96-well plate. Concerning the study's data processing: Because the immunoSEQ output held only junctional sequences and lacked quality scores, the filtering could not match the filtering applied to full-length reads. Sequences were annotated with PyIR, a Python wrapper for IgBLAST v1.9, and V/J genes and CDR3 were assigned using IMGT germline references. Reads were removed for weak V/J assignments (E-value above 1e-6), missing CDR3, stop codons, out-of-frame junctions, or ambiguous translated residues. A V3J clonotype was defined by an identical inferred V gene, J gene, and CDR3 amino acid sequence. Percentage overlap between repertoires was computed as shared unique clonotypes divided by the size of the smaller repertoire. Three approaches were used to assess repertoire richness: RTK rarefaction, the Chao1 estimator, and Recon v2.1 estimates of unobserved clonotypes. Generation probabilities for all TCRbeta clonotypes obtained by the gDNA method from a handful of donors were computed using OLGA. TCRdb limited this immuneACCESS table to in-frame rearrangements with V and J called. A share of clones is missing; checked studies link under half to unresolved V genes, and the rest is unexplained. The DNA gave D and trimming, while V, J and clone size come from that table. Within this sample are about 2.1 million clones, with around 93% of them counted one time only. About 1.7% of the sample lies in the top ten.

CD8 naive samples consisted of CD45RO-negative cells that were positively selected for CCR7, yielding a CD45RA+CCR7+ population without TemRA cells. The donors were healthy, HIV-negative adults with no recently reported acute infections or vaccinations. All donors were Caucasian adults living in Nashville, Tennessee, USA. After blood collection by leukapheresis, PBMCs were isolated using Ficoll-Histopaque density gradient centrifugation and then cryopreserved in the vapor phase of liquid nitrogen. Analytical flow cytometry was used to check the purity and quantity of every magnetically sorted T cell population. From each sorted fraction, genomic DNA was isolated and quantified by UV absorbance on a Nanodrop 2000c. Comment on this clone: Its antigen is still unknown. Base qualities were left out, and no much larger clone turns up one base away.

Source material: naive CD8+ T cells from PBMCs. This specimen's cell subset or site label, per the study, means: CD45RA+CCR7+. The source is a man aged 18 to 30 in good health. Some clones in this sample may be carry-over from other donors' samples.

CDR3 loop: CAWGTGAGTSPLHF. The bases read TGTGCCTGGGGAACCGGGGCAGGGACTTCACCCCTCCACTTT. In this chain, TRBV30 is recombined with TRBJ1-6; TRBD1 is perhaps the D gene, given 5 matching bases. Reading from cysteine to phenylalanine, the CDR3 counts 14 amino acids. CDR3 DNA only is kept here, 42 bases in frame from base 1. The germline V gene (reference sequence) supplies CDR1 GTSNPN and CDR2 SVGIG. V was cut back by 5 bases and J by 9 bases, leaving a gap of 17 bases between them.